The clone carrying this TCR beta chain was seen a handful of times. This specimen comes from a study of human T cells and chemical hapten exposure. Described time point: patch test 2, 6 weeks after DPC sensitization. Treatment: therapeutic diphenylcyclopropenone sensitization with weekly scalp DPC. Unfractionated whole blood yielded total RNA. Original processing methods: Samples had a median of around 91,000 TCRs, ranging about 20,000 to 750,000. TCRdb itself ran the RACE reads through MiXCR, one entry per CDR3 protein. These V and J calls derive from TCRdb rather than the authors' analysis. Of 35,000 to 50,000 distinct CDR3 sequences listed, around 8.9% are singletons. The TCR sequence derives from a middle-aged woman with alopecia areata. Some clones in this sample may be carry-over from other donors' samples. The material was whole blood, obtained in connection with sensitization to the hapten diphenylcyclopropenone (DPC).

CDR3 nucleotide sequence: TGTGCCAGCAGCGTAGCGAGGACTGAAGCTTTCTTT. Its translation: CASSVARTEAFF. This sequence joins TRBV9 and TRBJ1-1; D gene ambiguous. Germline V gene lookup returns CDR1 SGDLS and CDR2 YYNGEE. The CDR3 loop spans 12 amino acids. Between the trimmed V and J ends, which lost 0 bases and 5 bases, there was a span of 5 bases.